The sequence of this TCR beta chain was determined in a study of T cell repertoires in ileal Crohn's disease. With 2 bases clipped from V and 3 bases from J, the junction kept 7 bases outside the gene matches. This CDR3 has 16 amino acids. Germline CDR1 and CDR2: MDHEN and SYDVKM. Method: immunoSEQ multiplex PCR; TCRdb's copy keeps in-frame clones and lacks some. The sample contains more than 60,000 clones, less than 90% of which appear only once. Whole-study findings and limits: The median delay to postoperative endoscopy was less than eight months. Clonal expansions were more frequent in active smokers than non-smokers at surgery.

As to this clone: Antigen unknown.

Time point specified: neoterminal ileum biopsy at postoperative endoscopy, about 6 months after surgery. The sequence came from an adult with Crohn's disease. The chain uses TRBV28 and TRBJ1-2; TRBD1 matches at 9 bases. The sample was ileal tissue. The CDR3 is CASSLDTGGAYYGYTF. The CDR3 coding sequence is TGTGCCAGCAGTTTAGATACAGGGGGCGCGTACTATGGCTACACCTTC.